The TCR beta chain under discussion was sequenced for a study of Ad26.COV2.S vaccination and SARS-CoV-2 variants. Across the study: Intramuscular Ad26.COV2.S at 5x10^10 or 1x10^11 viral particles. Points from the study as a whole: Non-spike TCR breadth showed similarity between vaccine and placebo recipients. Among vaccine recipients, spike-specific TCR breadth exceeded that of placebo recipients.

This clone was counted a few times. Its antigen is unknown. V shed 4 bases and J shed 10 bases, with 14 bases lying between them. The CDR3 consists of 13 residues. Libraries were prepared by immunoSEQ multiplex PCR; TCRdb keeps only in-frame clonotypes and omits some of them. The table has 350,000 to 450,000 clones, under 90% seen once. Treatment in this sample: some 20 received Ad26.COV2.S at low or high dose, single or two shots; 5 received placebo; per-sample allocation not given. At day 63 after the first vaccine or placebo injection, samples were drawn. An Ad26 vector was used to express Wuhan-strain SARS-CoV-2 spike as the vaccine.

J is TRBJ1-5 and V is TRBV12-3 or TRBV12-4; unclear D gene. This TCR came from a person between 18 and 65 years old who received the Ad26.COV2.S COVID-19 vaccine or a placebo. The starting material was peripheral blood, obtained in a trial of Ad26.COV2.S vaccine versus placebo. The CDR3 region is CASSSGISLPQHF. CDR3 DNA: TGTGCCAGCAGTTCCGGGATCTCCCTTCCCCAGCATTTT.